This entry features one T cell receptor beta chain sequence. The antigen is unknown. The sample comes from a study of Ad26.COV2.S vaccination and SARS-CoV-2 variants. General observations from the study: Total responses of T cells may have been underestimated by the analyses of TCR breadth and depth. Comparability of non-spike TCR breadth was observed across vaccine and placebo recipients. Participants in the vaccine arm had higher spike-specific TCR breadth; placebo recipients had lower. Vaccinees reportedly had broad spike-specific CD8+ and CD4+ T cell responses.

The CDR3 consists of 15 residues. Trimming removed 0 bases from V and 0 bases from J, with 6 bases in between. The germline gives CDR1 LGHDT, CDR2 YNNKEL (reference sequence). Clones were read by immunoSEQ multiplex PCR, and TCRdb kept only the in-frame ones, dropping some. The data contain more than 150,000 clones, approximately 88% of them singletons. This clonotype was sampled from a human donor who had recovered from COVID-19. The sample here was peripheral blood, taken after recovery from COVID-19. The chain links TRBV3-1 (or the pseudogene TRBV3-2) to TRBJ2-1; no definite D call. The CDR3 nucleotides read TGTGCCAGCAGCCAAGAGCAAAACTCCTACAATGAGCAGTTCTTC. Protein: CASSQEQNSYNEQFF.